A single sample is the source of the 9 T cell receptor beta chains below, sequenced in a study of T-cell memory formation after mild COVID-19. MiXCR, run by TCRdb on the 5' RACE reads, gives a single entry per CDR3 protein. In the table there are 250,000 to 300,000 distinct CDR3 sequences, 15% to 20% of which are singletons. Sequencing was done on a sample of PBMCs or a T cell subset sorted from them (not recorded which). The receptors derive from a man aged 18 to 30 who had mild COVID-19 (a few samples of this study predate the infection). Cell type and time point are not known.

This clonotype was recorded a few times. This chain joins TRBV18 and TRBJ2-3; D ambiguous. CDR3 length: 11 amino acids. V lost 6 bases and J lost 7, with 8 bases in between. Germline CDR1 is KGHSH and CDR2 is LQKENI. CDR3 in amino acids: CASSSENTQYF. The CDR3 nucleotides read TGTGCCAGCTCGTCTGAAAATACGCAGTATTTT.

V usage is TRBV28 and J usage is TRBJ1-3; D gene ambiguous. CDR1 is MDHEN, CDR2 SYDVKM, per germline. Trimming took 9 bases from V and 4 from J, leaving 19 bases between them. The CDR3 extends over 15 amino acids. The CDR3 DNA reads TGTGCCAGTCGCATGGGAACCTTCGGGGGAAACACCATATATTTT. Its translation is CASRMGTFGGNTIYF. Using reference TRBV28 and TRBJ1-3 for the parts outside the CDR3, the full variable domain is DVKVTQSSRYLVKRTGEKVFLECVQDMDHENMFWYRQDPGLGLRLIYFSYDVKMKEKGDIPEGYSVSREKKERFSLILESASTNQTSMYLCASRMGTFGGNTIYFGEGSWLTVV.

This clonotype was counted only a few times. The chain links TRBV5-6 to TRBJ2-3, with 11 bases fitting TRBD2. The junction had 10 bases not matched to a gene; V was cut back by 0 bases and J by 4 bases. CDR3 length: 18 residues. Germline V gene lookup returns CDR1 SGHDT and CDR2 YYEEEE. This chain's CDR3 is CASSLVASGGMFADTQYF. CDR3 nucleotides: TGTGCCAGCAGCTTGGTGGCTAGCGGGGGGATGTTTGCAGATACGCAGTATTTT.

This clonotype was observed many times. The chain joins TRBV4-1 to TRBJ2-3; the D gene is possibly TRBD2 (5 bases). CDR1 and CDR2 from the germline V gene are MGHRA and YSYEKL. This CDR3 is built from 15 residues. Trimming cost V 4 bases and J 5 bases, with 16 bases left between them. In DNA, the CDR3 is TGCGCCAGCAGCCTCCCCCCGCGGGCAGAAGATACGCAGTATTTT. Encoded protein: CASSLPPRAEDTQYF.

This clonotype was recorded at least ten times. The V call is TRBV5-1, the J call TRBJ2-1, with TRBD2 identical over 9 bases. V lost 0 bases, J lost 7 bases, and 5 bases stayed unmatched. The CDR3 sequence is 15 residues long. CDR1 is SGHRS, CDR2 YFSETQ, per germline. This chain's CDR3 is CASSLELAGVNEQFF. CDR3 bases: TGCGCCAGCAGCTTGGAATTAGCGGGGGTAAATGAGCAGTTCTTC. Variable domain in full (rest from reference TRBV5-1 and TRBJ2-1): KAGVTQTPRYLIKTRGQQVTLSCSPISGHRSVSWYQQTPGQGLQFLFEYFSETQRNKGNFPGRFSGRQFSNSRSEMNVSTLELGDSALYLCASSLELAGVNEQFFGPGTRLTVL.

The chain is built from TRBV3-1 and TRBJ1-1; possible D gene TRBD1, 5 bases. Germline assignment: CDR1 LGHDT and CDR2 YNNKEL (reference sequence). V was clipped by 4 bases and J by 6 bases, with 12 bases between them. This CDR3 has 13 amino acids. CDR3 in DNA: TGTGCCAGCAGCCTCCGTGAACAGGCTGAAGCTTTCTTT. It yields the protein CASSLREQAEAFF.

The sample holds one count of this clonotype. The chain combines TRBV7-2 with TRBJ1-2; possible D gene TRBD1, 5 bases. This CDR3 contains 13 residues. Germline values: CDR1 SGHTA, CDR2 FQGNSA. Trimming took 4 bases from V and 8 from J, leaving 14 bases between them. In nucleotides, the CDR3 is TGTGCCAGCAGCTATCAAGGGGCAGGGGGCTACACCTTC. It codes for CASSYQGAGGYTF.

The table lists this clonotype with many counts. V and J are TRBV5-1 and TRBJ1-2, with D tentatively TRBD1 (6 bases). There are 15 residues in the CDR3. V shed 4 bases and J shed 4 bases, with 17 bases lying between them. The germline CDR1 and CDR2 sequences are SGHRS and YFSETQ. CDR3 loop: CASSPIRTDPYGYTF. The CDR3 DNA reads TGCGCCAGCAGCCCGATCCGGACAGATCCCTATGGCTACACCTTC.

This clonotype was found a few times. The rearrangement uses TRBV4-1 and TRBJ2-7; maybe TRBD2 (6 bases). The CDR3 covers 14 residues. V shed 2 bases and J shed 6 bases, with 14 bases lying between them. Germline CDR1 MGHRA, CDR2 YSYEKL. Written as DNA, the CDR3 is TGCGCCAGCAGCCAACCGGGAGCAGGCCCCGAGCAGTACTTC. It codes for CASSQPGAGPEQYF.